The 12 T cell receptor beta chains reported below all come from one sample, sequenced in a study of CD8 T cells in ankylosing spondylitis. TCRdb re-called the 5' RACE reads through MiXCR, storing one row per CDR3 protein. The table lists approximately 340,000 distinct CDR3 sequences, roughly 14% of them singletons. Sequenced material: blood, either unsorted or a sorted T cell fraction (not recorded which). These receptors came from a male donor with ankylosing spondylitis or in good health (not recorded which).

DNA of the CDR3: TGTGCCACCAGCTTCCGAGGGGGGGAAAAACTGTTTTTT. Protein product: CATSFRGGEKLFF. The J gene is TRBJ1-4, the V gene TRBV15; D is possibly TRBD1 (6 bases). Germline lookup yields CDR1 LNHNV and CDR2 YYDKDF (reference sequence). CDR3 size: 13 residues. V lost 5 bases to trimming and J lost 8 bases, with 12 bases between them.

The chain employs TRBV7-2 and TRBJ2-7; D assignment may be TRBD1 or TRBD2 (5 bases each). The ends were cut back, 3 bases at V and 0 bases at J, with 15 bases in the middle. The germline CDR1 and CDR2 sequences are SGHTA and FQGNSA. The CDR3 length is 16 residues. CDR3 protein: CASSLGRDRVSYEQYF. CDR3 in DNA: TGTGCCAGCAGCTTGGGACGGGACCGAGTCTCCTACGAGCAGTACTTC. The full variable domain, rest sourced from reference TRBV7-2 and TRBJ2-7, is GAGVSQSPSNKVTEKGKDVELRCDPISGHTALYWYRQSLGQGLEFLIYFQGNSAPDKSGLPSDRFSAERTGGSVSTLTIQRTQQEDSAVYLCASSLGRDRVSYEQYFGPGTRLTVT.

This clonotype has more than one count but fewer than ten. V and J are TRBV11-3 and TRBJ2-1; D perhaps matches TRBD2 (6 bases). V lost 5 bases to trimming and J lost 4 bases, with 18 bases between them. Germline V CDR1 and CDR2: SGHNT, YENEEA. The CDR3 is 16 amino acids. In DNA form, the CDR3 reads TGTGCCAGCAGCGCTAGACGGATTGGGGGGTACAATGAGCAGTTCTTC. Encoded protein: CASSARRIGGYNEQFF.

V and J are TRBV27 and TRBJ2-5, with D perhaps matching TRBD1 (5 bases). V gave up 6 bases and J gave up 2 bases, with 13 bases separating them. The CDR3 runs to 14 residues. Germline CDR1 and CDR2: MNHEY and SMNVEV (reference sequence). Here the CDR3 DNA reads TGTGCCAGCAGCCTCAGACAGTTTCAAGAGACCCAGTACTTC. Protein product: CASSLRQFQETQYF.

V gene TRBV6-1 combines with J gene TRBJ2-1; 9 bases are a match to TRBD2. Per the germline V gene, CDR1 is MNHNS and CDR2 is SASEGT. The ends lost 5 bases at V and 9 bases at J; junction bases unmatched: 11. The CDR3 sequence is 15 residues long. CDR3 sequence (DNA): TGTGCCAGCAGTCTCCCAGCGGGAGGATTCAGTGAGCAGTTCTTC. Translating gives CASSLPAGGFSEQFF.

This clonotype was detected a few times. The genes are TRBV12-3 or TRBV12-4 and TRBJ1-1; D is perhaps TRBD1 (6 bases). The CDR3 loop spans 14 amino acids. V shed 7 bases and J shed 5 bases, with 17 bases lying between them. CDR3 region: CASTPRHRVTEAFF. CDR3 sequence (DNA): TGTGCCAGCACCCCGCGACACAGGGTTACTGAAGCTTTCTTT.

The chain uses TRBV27 and TRBJ2-2, with no clear D. CDR1 and CDR2 (germline): MNHEY, SMNVEV (reference sequence). The V and J ends lost 5 bases and 0 bases respectively, with 10 bases between them. The CDR3 has 15 residues. The CDR3 reads CASSMKGTNTGELFF. The CDR3 DNA reads as TGTGCCAGCAGTATGAAAGGGACGAACACCGGGGAGCTGTTTTTT.

The table lists this clonotype with many counts. V is TRBV2 and J is TRBJ1-1, with D possibly TRBD1 on 5 matching bases. Germline lookup yields CDR1 SNHLY and CDR2 FYNNEI. The V and J ends lost 0 bases and 5 bases respectively, with 13 bases between them. The CDR3 extends over 15 amino acids. As DNA, the CDR3 is TGTGCCAGCAGTGAAGCGCCCAGGGTTTATACTGAAGCTTTCTTT. Its translation is CASSEAPRVYTEAFF.

This clonotype appeared many times. This chain joins TRBV5-5 and TRBJ1-3, with D possibly matching TRBD1 (5 bases). Per germline, CDR1 SGHKS and CDR2 YYEKEE (reference sequence). The V and J ends lost 0 bases and 3 bases respectively, with 10 bases between them. The CDR3 sequence is 15 residues long. As DNA, the CDR3 is TGTGCCAGCAGCTTGGGAGTCGGGGGTGGAAACACCATATATTTT. Its translation is CASSLGVGGGNTIYF.

This rearrangement joins TRBV12-3 or TRBV12-4 to TRBJ1-5; TRBD1 is a possible D gene (5 bases). CDR3 length: 15 residues. Trimming pared 5 bases from V and 2 bases from J, leaving 13 bases between. The CDR3 bases are TGTGCCAGCAGTCCTCACGACAGAGGCAATCAGCCCCAGCATTTT. It encodes CASSPHDRGNQPQHF.

This clonotype was counted only a few times. The genes are TRBV6-1 and TRBJ1-6; tentative D call: TRBD1 (5 bases). Germline V CDR1 and CDR2: MNHNS, SASEGT. The CDR3 is made up of 14 amino acids. V lost 6 bases to trimming and J lost 9 bases, with 15 bases between them. CDR3 DNA: TGTGCCAGCAGAAGGACGGGGGGGGGTTCACCCCTCCACTTT. Protein sequence: CASRRTGGGSPLHF.

This clonotype has ten or more counts. The chain combines TRBV12-3 or TRBV12-4 with TRBJ2-1, with D perhaps assigned TRBD1 or TRBD2 (5 bases each). V lost 3 bases to trimming and J lost 6 bases, with 12 bases between them. The CDR3 length is 14 residues. The CDR3 spells CASSFSGRSNEQFF. In nucleotides, the CDR3 is TGTGCCAGCAGTTTTTCAGGGAGAAGCAATGAGCAGTTCTTC.